These 7 T cell receptor beta chains originate from one sample sequenced in a study of blood T cell repertoires in COVID-19. The data were produced by immunoSEQ multiplex PCR, yet TCRdb's version contains in-frame clones alone and is incomplete. This sample has about 190,000 clones, with around 89% found just once. Sequencing input: peripheral blood. All receptors derive from a human donor in a cohort sampled during active COVID-19.

The chain combines TRBV20-1 with TRBJ2-7, with 10 bases matching TRBD1. The CDR3 consists of 13 residues. Germline assignment: CDR1 DFQATT and CDR2 SNEGSKA (reference sequence). V was pared by 3 bases and J by 2 bases, with 1 base of the junction left unmatched. This CDR3 is CSASGTGAYEQYF. Here the CDR3 DNA reads TGCAGTGCTAGTGGGACAGGGGCCTACGAGCAGTACTTC.

The rearrangement joins TRBV29-1 to TRBJ1-1; 7 nucleotides line up with TRBD1. The CDR3 has 14 residues. Trimming at V came to 6 bases and at J to 2 bases, leaving 9 bases not matched to a gene. CDR1 is SQVTM and CDR2 is ANQGSEA in the germline V gene. The CDR3 nucleotides are TGCAGCGTCCACAGACAGGGTCGAAACACTGAAGCTTTCTTT. Its protein product is CSVHRQGRNTEAFF.

The J gene is TRBJ2-2, the V gene TRBV2; D unclear. In germline, CDR1 is SNHLY, CDR2 FYNNEI. This CDR3 contains 12 residues. Between the trimmed V and J ends, which lost 8 bases and 8 bases, there was a span of 12 bases. CDR3 sequence reads: CASAEARGELFF. The DNA of the CDR3 is TGTGCCAGCGCAGAGGCAAGAGGGGAGCTGTTTTTT.

This sequence joins TRBV11-2 and TRBJ1-6, with a tentative D call TRBD1 (5 bases). V lost 9 bases and J lost 7, with 25 bases in between. CDR1 and CDR2 (germline): SGHAT, FQNNGV. This CDR3 has 17 residues. Here the CDR3 DNA reads TGTGCCAGTGCGGGGTCAGGGCGAGGGAATTGGAATTCACCCCTCCACTTT. Translating gives CASAGSGRGNWNSPLHF.

V and J are TRBV10-3 and TRBJ2-3; 7 nucleotides align to TRBD1. The CDR3 totals 14 residues. From germline, CDR1 is ENHRY and CDR2 SYGVKD. The J segment lost 2 bases and the V segment lost 11 bases, leaving 10 bases of the junction unmatched. DNA for the CDR3: TGTGCCGTAAGATGGGACAGCAACACAGATACGCAGTATTTT. Translated: CAVRWDSNTDTQYF.

This CDR3 is CASSNRTGGTRTYEQYF. In DNA form, the CDR3 reads TGTGCCAGTAGTAACCGGACAGGGGGCACAAGGACCTACGAGCAGTACTTC. V is TRBV19 and J is TRBJ2-7, with TRBD1 identical over 11 bases. J gave up 2 bases and V 4 bases, and 10 bases lay outside the gene matches. The length of the CDR3 is 17 residues. CDR1 is LNHDA, CDR2 SQIVND, per germline (reference sequence). The full variable domain, with the rest looked up from reference TRBV19 and TRBJ2-7, is DGGITQSPKYLFRKEGQNVTLSCEQNLNHDAMYWYRQDPGQGLRLIYYSQIVNDFQKGDIAEGYSVSREKKESFPLTVTSAQKNPTAFYLCASSNRTGGTRTYEQYFGPGTRLTVT.

The V call is TRBV18, the J call TRBJ1-2, with 7 nucleotides matching TRBD1. After removal of 2 bases from V and 8 bases from J, the junction contained 14 bases not matched to a gene. The CDR3 contains 16 residues. In germline, CDR1 is KGHSH, CDR2 LQKENI. Here the CDR3 reads CASSPKNGPGGKGYTF. The DNA of the CDR3 is TGTGCCAGCTCACCAAAAAATGGGCCAGGGGGAAAAGGCTACACCTTC.